The sequence of this T cell receptor (beta chain) was determined in a study of cytomegalovirus exposure and HLA in healthy donors (dated by TCRdb to 2017 to 2019). About the study as a whole: An earlier analysis of roughly 500 of the donors reported under 300 Gb of sequence data and 117 million unique TCR beta sequences obtained from approximately 180 million T cells. An early release covering roughly 640 HLA-typed donors comprised 250 to 350 gigabases of sequencing data and roughly 86 million unique TCR sequences. Of the approximately 370 genotyped donors, approximately 80% were placed in the genetic ancestry cluster associated with self-reported Caucasian donors. The aim of the study was to test whether cataloging public T cell receptors could identify signatures of past pathogen exposure. Using immunosequencing, the study profiled T cell repertoires from 666 subjects and related those repertoires to cytomegalovirus serostatus. Besides the first cohort of 550 to 750 subjects, a separate validation cohort made up of 120 or so different subjects was used. The study combined high-throughput TCR immunosequencing, statistical association of individual TCRs with disease status, and machine learning to predict cytomegalovirus infection status. To study patterns of TCR occurrence, a later analysis re-analyzed previously published TCR beta repertoires from around 670 donors and added high-resolution HLA genotyping. Rather than drawing on any new phenotypic data, the later analysis identified candidate immune exposures from TCR beta sequences and the way those sequences occurred across donors. An earlier analysis of a few hundred of the donors applied high-throughput TCR beta sequencing to assess whether each TCR beta V gene segment acted as functional or pseudogenic. Alongside the repertoire data, information on donor age, sex, ethnicity and CMV serostatus was compiled. A later genetic analysis took genome-wide SNP genotypes for about 55% of the roughly 670 donors and used that subset as a discovery cohort. Every discovery cohort repertoire had been produced on one sequencing platform. HLA typing covered class I and class II loci at four-digit resolution. Typing coverage differed by locus: A, B, C, DRB1 and DQB1 were typed in roughly 629-630 donors, DQA1 in about 500, DPA1 in some 610, and DPB1 in approximately 450. Because of strong linkage in the cohort, roughly five DR-DQ haplotypes were treated as single units for association and clustering. Among roughly 400 genotyped donors of the cohort, an average of roughly 230,000 unique TCR beta nucleotide sequences was sequenced per donor, of which about 18% were non-productive.

Library method: the immunoSEQ multiplex PCR assay. The multiplex PCR relied on a mix of 60 forward primers for TCR Vbeta segments and 13 reverse primers for TCR Jbeta segments. The CDR3 region of rearranged TCR beta genes was amplified from genomic DNA with a multiplex PCR assay. Amplified TCR beta libraries were sequenced as 87-base-pair reads on the Illumina HiSeq System. Regarding the original processing steps: In a later analysis, some 80 million unique TCR beta chains were counted across the 500 to 850 repertoires, and roughly 11 million of these chains were shared by at least two donors. Raw reads were error-corrected and collapsed into unique sequences with a nearest-neighbor algorithm that merged closely related sequences to remove PCR and sequencing errors. CDR3 sequences were aligned to IMGT reference sequences to assign V, D and J gene segments. Each retained sequence needed at least a six-nucleotide match to both a V gene segment and a J gene segment. Rearrangements were classified as productive when the CDR3 lacked stop codons and remained in frame with V and J, and all other rearrangements were classified as non-productive. Following IMGT convention, CDR3 was defined as the stretch from the second conserved V-encoded cysteine up to the conserved J-encoded phenylalanine. In an earlier analysis of around 640 of the donors, sequences lacking an unambiguous match to a single V gene segment were excluded. In an earlier analysis of some 590 of the donors, a V segment was called functional when productive rearrangements were above 56.7%, and segregating when the standard deviation between donors exceeded 5%. A statistical classification framework was built for diagnosing cytomegalovirus status from the catalog of TCR beta chain sequences. V and J gene assignment, in a later analysis, came from comparing TCR nucleotide sequences with IMGT/GENE-DB human TR gene sequences. In a later analysis, CDR3 sequences and most-parsimonious VDJ recombination scenarios were assigned using the TCRdist pipeline. A later analysis defined each TCR beta chain by its CDR3 amino acid sequence plus V-gene family, and excluded reads lacking a unique V-gene family. A later analysis removed 592 highly shared, low-generation-probability nucleotide sequences to deal with suspected cross-contamination and a sequencing artifact. In a later analysis, a clonal expansion index for each public chain was calculated from normalized within-repertoire ranks of inferred template counts. A later analysis computed generation probabilities with a VDJ recombination model fitted to out-of-frame rearrangements, and checked the results against IGoR. A later analysis scored TCR-TCR, TCR-HLA and TCR-CMV co-occurrence with hypergeometric tests, applying a repertoire-size bias correction to TCR pairs. To estimate false discovery rates, a later analysis permuted the HLA or CMV assignments 20 times. In a later analysis, co-occurring TCRs were grouped with DBSCAN, and TCRdist sequence similarity was added when clustering was performed within HLA-allele-positive subsets. Co-occurrence clustering excluded repertoires with fewer than 30,000 or more than 120,000 public chains, plus five with anomalous nucleotide sharing. TCRdb re-hosts the immuneACCESS table, in-frame sequences only. Its copies lack some clones; in the studies checked, an unresolved V gene accounts for under half of them, and the cause for the rest is not known. V and J calls and clone size come straight from that table; D and trimming were deduced from the DNA. The table for this sample lists over 150,000 clones; approximately 78% of them were counted only once. The biggest ten clones account for roughly 2.3% of the sample.

The cohort consisted of hundreds of healthy bone marrow donors. At the time of sampling, every cohort member was nominally healthy, though immune exposures that went unrecorded were likely present. The donor was CMV seronegative and belonged to the group of 352 seronegative cohort members. Every donor gave a peripheral blood sample, and the peripheral blood mononuclear cells from that sample were used for TCR beta sequencing. Genomic DNA extraction from the blood cell samples was performed with the Qiagen DNeasy Blood Extraction Kit. On the study overall, not on this receptor specifically: In a later analysis, the rate of TCR association differed among HLA loci, with DRB1 alleles having the most associated TCRs and HLA-C alleles having the fewest. A further reported finding was that TCR beta sequences accurately predicted the HLA-A and HLA-B alleles for most subjects in the first cohort. The authors suggested that the approach could potentially be generalized to other disease states and immunological phenotypes. Strong co-occurrence of HLA alleles, especially DR and DQ, made assigning TCR associations to individual alleles difficult. Several of the top co-occurrence clusters appeared to be linked to parvovirus B19, influenza, CMV and Epstein-Barr virus, according to a later analysis. V-gene and J-gene trimming of TCR beta chains was associated with a missense DCLRE1C variant in a later genetic analysis, and the association was replicated in an independent cohort. In a later analysis, HLA-associated TCR beta chains showed more clonal expansion and lower generation probabilities than non-associated chains that were equally common. The sequencing pipeline was judged likely to have produced a cluster of highly shared sequence variants as a technical artifact. In an earlier analysis of approximately 590 of the donors, most TCR beta V segments appeared in productive rearrangements about 87% or about 30% of the time, broadly matching IMGT annotations. Most TCR sequences were observed very rarely across donors, whereas some public TCRs were present in many individuals. In a later genetic analysis, fewer N-insertions in productive TCRs were reported among donors in an Asian-associated ancestry cluster than the roughly 700-donor mean. Because counts were too low, about 18 rarely observed V segments, including chromosome 9 orphons, were left out of the earlier analysis of 500 to 750 of the donors. The study listed 170 or so TCR beta chains as associated with cytomegalovirus. In a later analysis, most CMV-associated TCR beta chains were found to appear HLA-restricted, with HLA associations seemingly driven largely by CMV exposure. In this cohort, only TCR beta chains were sequenced, and detectable features were limited by the absence of alpha or paired-chain data. Some IMGT-functional V segments, including TRBV6-2 and TRBV6-3, could not be distinguished by the 87-base-pair reads and were therefore excluded. Sequencing depth was assumed to be roughly uniform across donors in the presence/absence analyses, though that assumption may not hold. In vitro tests confirmed that three of the cytomegalovirus-associated TCR beta chains recognize cytomegalovirus antigens. Linkage disequilibrium might explain the correlated functional status among segregating V segments, but an unknown experimental factor could not be excluded. In both the original and validation cohorts, the classifier was reported to diagnose cytomegalovirus status with high specificity and sensitivity. Because HLA typing was missing for some donors at each locus, association tests included only the typed subset. For the cohort, immune exposure information was limited to CMV serostatus. A later analysis associated about 17,000 TCR beta sequences with specific HLA alleles at a false discovery rate of 0.05.

Inclusive of the bounding cysteine and phenylalanine, the CDR3 is 13 residues long. Only CDR3 DNA is held: 39 bases, read in frame from base 1. The germline V gene (reference sequence) supplies CDR1 SEHNR and CDR2 FQNEAQ. V lost 5 bases and J lost 2 bases; the stretch between them is 10 bases long. About this clone itself: The antigen it binds to is not known. The record has no base qualities; no much larger clone is one base away.

Sequenced material: PBMCs. The rearrangement combines TRBV7-9 with TRBJ2-7; a tentative D match to TRBD1 spans 6 bases. This TCR derives from a male donor in good health and CMV-seronegative. For the CDR3, the sequence is CASSPTGAYEQYF. The DNA sequence follows: TGTGCCAGCAGCCCGACAGGCGCCTACGAGCAGTACTTC.